This T cell receptor (beta chain) was sequenced in a study of cytomegalovirus exposure and HLA in healthy donors (dated by TCRdb to 2016 to 2017). Turning to the overall study: An earlier analysis of 587 of the donors reported under 300 Gb of sequence data and 95 million to 130 million unique TCR beta sequences obtained from around 190 million T cells. HLA typing covered class I and class II loci at four-digit resolution. On average, about 200,000 unique TCR beta nucleotide sequences were sequenced per donor among a few hundred genotyped donors of the cohort, with around 19% of those sequences being non-productive. An earlier analysis of around 580 of the donors used high-throughput TCR beta sequencing to judge whether each TCR beta V gene segment behaved as functional or pseudogenic. The study profiled the T cell repertoires of about 720 subjects by immunosequencing and related them to cytomegalovirus serostatus. A later analysis re-examined previously published TCR beta repertoires from more than 600 donors and added high-resolution HLA genotyping to investigate patterns of TCR occurrence. An early release covering 550 to 650 HLA-typed donors comprised approximately 300 gigabases of sequencing data and around 86 million unique TCR sequences. Every discovery cohort repertoire had been produced on one sequencing platform. The later analysis used no new phenotypic data to find candidate immune exposures, relying instead on TCR beta sequences and their occurrence across donors. Donor age, sex, ethnicity and CMV serostatus were compiled alongside the repertoire data. To predict cytomegalovirus infection status, the study combined high-throughput TCR immunosequencing, statistical association of individual TCRs with disease status, and machine learning. The number of donors typed differed by locus, with 629-630 for A, B, C, DRB1 and DQB1, over 500 for DQA1, approximately 570 for DPA1, and 472 for DPB1. Of the 300 to 450 genotyped donors, approximately 82% fell in the genetic ancestry cluster associated with self-reported Caucasian donors. The aim of the study was to test whether cataloging public T cell receptors could identify signatures of past pathogen exposure. Besides the first cohort of around 670 subjects, a separate validation cohort made up of roughly 120 different subjects was used. A later genetic analysis used genome-wide SNP genotypes for about 60% of the roughly 670 donors, treating that subset as a discovery cohort. Roughly five DR-DQ haplotypes were handled as single units for association and clustering because linkage in the cohort was strong. Overall results and qualifications from the work: In a later genetic analysis, a missense DCLRE1C variant was associated with V-gene and J-gene trimming of TCR beta chains, and the association was replicated in an independent cohort. Presence/absence analyses assumed roughly uniform sequencing depth across donors, an assumption that may not hold. The cohort was sequenced for TCR beta chains only, and without alpha or paired-chain data the features that could be detected were limited. Most CMV-associated TCR beta chains appeared to be HLA-restricted in a later analysis, and the HLA associations seemed to be driven largely by CMV exposure. In a later analysis, several top co-occurrence clusters were reported to appear linked to parvovirus B19, influenza, CMV and Epstein-Barr virus. Correlated functional status among segregating V segments might be attributable to linkage disequilibrium, but an unknown experimental factor could not be ruled out. While some public TCRs were present in many individuals, most TCR sequences turned up only very rarely across donors. Because HLA typing was missing for some donors at each locus, association tests included only the typed subset. A cluster of highly shared sequence variants was judged likely to represent a technical artifact of the sequencing pipeline. In the study, 150 to 200 TCR beta chains were listed as associated with cytomegalovirus. An earlier analysis of approximately 570 of the donors showed that most TCR beta V segments appeared in productive rearrangements either about 90% or about 30% of the time, which broadly matched IMGT annotations. A further reported finding was that TCR beta sequences accurately predicted the HLA-A and HLA-B alleles for most subjects in the first cohort. In a later analysis, HLA-associated TCR beta chains showed more clonal expansion and lower generation probabilities than non-associated chains that were equally common. According to the authors, the approach could potentially be generalized to other disease states and immunological phenotypes. In a later genetic analysis, fewer N-insertions in productive TCRs were reported among donors in an Asian-associated ancestry cluster than the 666-donor mean. The classifier was reported to diagnose cytomegalovirus status with high specificity and sensitivity in both the original cohort and the validation cohort. At a false discovery rate of 0.05, a later analysis linked under 20,000 TCR beta sequences to specific HLA alleles. A few of the identified cytomegalovirus-associated TCR beta chains were confirmed in vitro to be specific for cytomegalovirus antigens. In a later analysis, the rate of TCR association differed among HLA loci, with DRB1 alleles having the most associated TCRs and HLA-C alleles having the fewest. For the cohort, immune exposure information was limited to CMV serostatus. About 17 rarely observed V segments, including chromosome 9 orphons, were excluded from the earlier analysis of about 610 of the donors because counts were too low. Strong co-occurrence of HLA alleles, especially DR and DQ, made assigning TCR associations to individual alleles difficult.

The cohort consisted of 670 or so healthy bone marrow donors. Cohort members were all nominally healthy when sampled, although unrecorded immune exposures were likely present. The donor tested CMV seronegative and was one of the 352 seronegative cohort members. A peripheral blood sample was collected from each donor, and TCR beta sequencing was performed on peripheral blood mononuclear cells. The Qiagen DNeasy Blood Extraction Kit was used to extract genomic DNA from the blood cell samples. Library preparation used the immunoSEQ multiplex PCR assay. For the multiplex PCR, a mixture combining 60 forward primers for TCR Vbeta segments and 13 reverse primers for TCR Jbeta segments was used. A multiplex PCR assay on genomic DNA amplified the CDR3 region of rearranged TCR beta genes. On the Illumina HiSeq System, the amplified TCR beta libraries were sequenced as 87-base-pair reads. In the source study's methods: A later analysis tallied 70 million to 100 million unique TCR beta chains across the 600 to 700 repertoires, and about 12 million of those chains were shared by two or more donors. To remove PCR and sequencing errors, raw reads were error-corrected and collapsed into unique sequences using a nearest-neighbor algorithm that merged closely related sequences. CDR3 sequences were aligned to IMGT reference sequences to assign V, D and J gene segments. Each retained sequence needed at least a six-nucleotide match to both a V gene segment and a J gene segment. A rearrangement was called productive if the CDR3 had no stop codons and remained in frame with V and J, and every other rearrangement was called non-productive. Following IMGT convention, CDR3 was defined as the stretch from the second conserved V-encoded cysteine up to the conserved J-encoded phenylalanine. Sequences without an unambiguous match to a single V gene segment were excluded from the earlier analysis of about 600 of the donors. An earlier analysis of a few hundred of the donors called V segments functional above 56.7% productive rearrangements and segregating when the between-donor standard deviation exceeded 5%. A statistical classification framework was developed to diagnose cytomegalovirus status using the catalog of TCR beta chain sequences. In a later analysis, TCR nucleotide sequences were compared against IMGT/GENE-DB human TR gene sequences so that V and J genes could be assigned. The TCRdist pipeline was used in a later analysis to assign CDR3 sequences and most-parsimonious VDJ recombination scenarios. In a later analysis, every TCR beta chain was defined by the combination of its CDR3 amino acid sequence and its V-gene family, and reads without a unique V-gene family were dropped. A later analysis removed over 500 highly shared, low-generation-probability nucleotide sequences to deal with suspected cross-contamination and a sequencing artifact. For each public chain, a later analysis derived a clonal expansion index from normalized ranks of inferred template counts within each repertoire. A later analysis computed generation probabilities with a VDJ recombination model fitted to out-of-frame rearrangements, and checked the results against IGoR. In a later analysis, hypergeometric tests were used to score TCR-TCR, TCR-HLA and TCR-CMV co-occurrence, with a repertoire-size bias correction applied to TCR pairs. In a later analysis, false discovery rates were estimated by permuting HLA or CMV assignments 20 times. A later analysis grouped co-occurring TCRs with DBSCAN, adding TCRdist sequence similarity when clustering within HLA-allele-positive subsets. For co-occurrence clustering, repertoires with fewer than 30,000 or more than 120,000 public chains were excluded, along with five repertoires with anomalous nucleotide sharing. TCRdb stores this immuneACCESS table with in-frame sequences only. Part of the clones is absent; in the studies checked, under half of the shortfall reflects unresolved V genes, and no reason is known for the rest. That table is the source of V, J and clone size, and D and trimming were worked out from the DNA. This sample holds approximately 170,000 clones; 75% were observed only once. Around 4.6% of the sample lies in the top ten.

This clone is a singleton in its sample. No cognate antigen has been identified for it. No per-base quality is available; no much larger clone lies one base away. The sample consisted of PBMCs. This sequence originates from a male donor in good health and CMV-seronegative.

The CDR3 protein: CASARDRASYEQYF. The bases read TGTGCCAGCGCTCGGGACAGGGCCTCCTACGAGCAGTACTTC. The rearranged chain carries TRBV6-1 and TRBJ2-7; TRBD1 fits 9 bases in the junction. Taken from cysteine to phenylalanine, the CDR3 has 14 residues. CDR3 DNA is the only sequence kept; it has 42 bases, read in frame from the first base. CDR1 and CDR2 are read off the germline V gene as MNHNS and SASEGT. Compared with germline, V lacks 8 bases and J lacks 0 bases; bases without a gene match: 5.